This TCR beta chain appears in the sequencing data of a study of blood T cells in healthy people across ages. This clonotype has just a few counts. Alongside a J-beta primer mix, a sample-barcoded 5' primer served in a second PCR lasting about 7 to 12 cycles. The template-switch adaptor, which had 12 random nucleotides, put a tag on each cDNA molecule. TCRdb redid the calling of the 5' RACE reads with MiXCR, one entry per CDR3 protein. The sample carries nearly 1 million distinct CDR3 sequences, about 53% recorded once. With 8 bases clipped from V and 6 bases from J, the junction kept 10 bases outside the gene matches. CDR3 length equals 13 residues. Per the germline V gene, CDR1 is SQVTM and CDR2 is ANQGSEA.

This rearrangement joins TRBV29-1 to TRBJ1-2; 9 nucleotides match TRBD1. The source of this sequence is a woman aged 55-70 years in good health. The sequenced material came from blood. Written as DNA, the CDR3 is TGCAGCACCGAGGGCGACAGGGGGAATGGCTACACCTTC. The encoded protein is CSTEGDRGNGYTF.